The 12 T cell receptor beta chains below come from one sample, sequenced in a study of neurological immune-mediated disorders. TCRdb reprocessed the 5' RACE reads via MiXCR and lists one record per CDR3 protein. The sample has 50,000 or so distinct CDR3 sequences, about 3% seen once; the top ten hold approximately 6.3%. Sequencing input: PBMCs. Receptor source: a man in his forties with multiple sclerosis.

This clonotype has ten or more counts. The chain recombines TRBV6-1 with TRBJ1-1; 7 bases agree with TRBD1. The CDR3 runs to 13 residues. Germline trimming cut 6 bases from V and 4 bases from J; bases unmatched to any gene: 5. Germline CDR1 MNHNS, CDR2 SASEGT. CDR3 region: CASSPGQITEAFF. In DNA form, the CDR3 reads TGTGCCAGCAGCCCGGGACAGATCACTGAAGCTTTCTTT.

This clonotype was detected many times. The junction departs from germline at one end; a sequencing error may be responsible. The rearrangement links TRBV5-1 to TRBJ1-6; weak D call: TRBD1 (5 bases). The CDR3 is 15 amino acids. The germline gives CDR1 SGHRS, CDR2 YFSETQ. The CDR3 DNA is TGCGCCAGCAGCATACAGAGGGGCGAGGGTTCACCCCTCAACTTT. This gives the protein CASSIQRGEGSPLNF.

This clonotype has a handful of counts. The genes are TRBV9 and TRBJ2-1, with TRBD2 matching over 11 bases. This CDR3 is built from 14 residues. V shed 4 bases, J shed 5 bases, and the junction held 2 bases outside the gene matches. The V gene's germline CDR1 is SGDLS and CDR2 YYNGEE. For the CDR3, the DNA is TGTGCCAGCAGCTTTAGCGGGGGGGACAATGAGCAGTTCTTC. Translating it yields CASSFSGGDNEQFF.

There are many counts of this clonotype. The gene calls are TRBV12-3 or TRBV12-4 and TRBJ1-4; D perhaps matches TRBD1 (5 bases). CDR3 length: 14 residues. Trimming shortened V by 3 bases and J by 7 bases, and 12 bases separated the two germline ends. This CDR3 is CASSFLGAGEKLFF. CDR3 nucleotide sequence: TGTGCCAGCAGTTTCTTAGGGGCAGGTGAAAAACTGTTTTTT.

Many counts were recorded for this clonotype. The V and J genes are TRBV5-5 and TRBJ1-5; D is possibly TRBD1 (6 bases). Germline-derived CDR1 and CDR2 are SGHKS and YYEKEE (reference sequence). V lost 4 bases to trimming and J lost 4 bases, with 15 bases between them. The CDR3 contains 15 residues. The CDR3 sequence: CASSADRTPNQPQHF. CDR3 in DNA: TGTGCCAGCAGCGCCGACAGGACCCCAAATCAGCCCCAGCATTTT.

Many counts were recorded for this clonotype. This rearrangement joins TRBV3-1 to TRBJ2-7; D perhaps matches TRBD1 (5 bases). The CDR3 extends over 11 amino acids. CDR1 is LGHDT, CDR2 YNNKEL, per germline (reference sequence). The V and J ends lost 7 bases and 9 bases respectively, with 13 bases between them. The CDR3 spells CASTSGFVQYF. Written as DNA, the CDR3 is TGTGCCAGCACCTCAGGGTTCGTGCAGTACTTC.

This clonotype was seen repeatedly, ten times or more. The chain joins TRBV11-1 to TRBJ2-1; D gene ambiguous. With 0 bases removed from V and 0 bases from J, the gap between germline ends came to 9 bases. Germline V gene sequence: CDR1 SGHAT, CDR2 FQDESV (reference sequence). This CDR3 comprises 16 residues. In nucleotides, the CDR3 is TGTGCCAGCAGCTTAGCGGTACTGAACTCCTACAATGAGCAGTTCTTC. This sequence encodes CASSLAVLNSYNEQFF.

This clonotype has at least ten counts. The chain couples TRBV25-1 to TRBJ2-1, with D unclear. V was shortened by 8 bases and J by 1 base, with 3 bases between the two germline ends. The germline V gene encodes CDR1 MGHDK and CDR2 SYGVNS. This CDR3 has 11 amino acids. CDR3 DNA: TGTGCCAGCGGTTCCTACAATGAGCAGTTCTTC. Protein product: CASGSYNEQFF.

This clonotype was seen repeatedly, ten times or more. The V call is TRBV7-3, the J call TRBJ1-1, with TRBD1 identical over 8 bases. V shed 4 bases, J shed 3 bases, and the junction held 4 bases outside the gene matches. This CDR3 has 14 amino acids. CDR1 is SGHTA, CDR2 FQGTGA, per germline. CDR3 DNA: TGTGCCAGCAGCTCGCAGGGGGCAGACACTGAAGCTTTCTTT. Amino acids: CASSSQGADTEAFF. Full variable domain (missing parts from reference TRBV7-3 and TRBJ1-1): GAGVSQTPSNKVTEKGKYVELRCDPISGHTALYWYRQSLGQGPEFLIYFQGTGAADDSGLPNDRFFAVRPEGSVSTLKIQRTERGDSAVYLCASSSQGADTEAFFGQGTRLTVV.

V is TRBV20-1 and J is TRBJ2-7, with D perhaps given as TRBD1 or TRBD2 (5 bases each). The CDR3 is made up of 14 amino acids. V was trimmed by 4 bases and J by 7 bases, leaving 20 bases between them. The V gene's germline CDR1 is DFQATT and CDR2 SNEGSKA (reference sequence). CDR3 sequence (DNA): TGCAGTGCTAAACGGGACGGAACGAGGGGTGAGCAGTACTTC. Translation gives CSAKRDGTRGEQYF.

The gene calls are TRBV3-1 and TRBJ2-7; a possible D gene is TRBD2 (6 bases). Per germline, CDR1 LGHDT and CDR2 YNNKEL (reference sequence). With 6 bases removed from V and 2 bases from J, the gap between germline ends came to 17 bases. This CDR3 contains 15 residues. CDR3 coding DNA: TGTGCCAGCAGTCCGGCCGCTAGCGTAACCTACGAGCAGTACTTC. The encoded protein is CASSPAASVTYEQYF.

In this sample, this clonotype turned up a few times. Lacking the conserved final phenylalanine or tryptophan, this CDR3 likely reflects a read error. This sequence joins TRBV12-3 or TRBV12-4 and TRBJ2-1, with 7 bases identical to TRBD2. The CDR3 is made up of 12 amino acids. J was trimmed by 10 bases and V by 3 bases; bases with no gene match: 3. CDR3: CASSLGAGEQFN. The CDR3 DNA reads as TGTGCCAGCAGTTTGGGAGCGGGGGAGCAGTTCAAC.